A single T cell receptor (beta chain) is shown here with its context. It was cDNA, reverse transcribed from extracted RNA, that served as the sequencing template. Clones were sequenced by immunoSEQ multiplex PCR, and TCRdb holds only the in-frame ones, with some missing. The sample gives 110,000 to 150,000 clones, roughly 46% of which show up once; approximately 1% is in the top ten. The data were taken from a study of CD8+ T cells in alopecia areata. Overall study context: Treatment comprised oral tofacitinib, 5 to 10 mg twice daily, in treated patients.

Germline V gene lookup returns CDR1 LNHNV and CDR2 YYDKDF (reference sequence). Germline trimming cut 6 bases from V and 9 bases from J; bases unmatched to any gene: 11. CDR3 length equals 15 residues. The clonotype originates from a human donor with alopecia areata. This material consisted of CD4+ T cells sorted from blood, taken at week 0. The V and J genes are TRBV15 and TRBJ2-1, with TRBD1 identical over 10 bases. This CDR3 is CATRRTGGPTSEQFF. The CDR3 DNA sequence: TGTGCCACCAGAAGGACAGGGGGGCCAACCAGTGAGCAGTTCTTC.